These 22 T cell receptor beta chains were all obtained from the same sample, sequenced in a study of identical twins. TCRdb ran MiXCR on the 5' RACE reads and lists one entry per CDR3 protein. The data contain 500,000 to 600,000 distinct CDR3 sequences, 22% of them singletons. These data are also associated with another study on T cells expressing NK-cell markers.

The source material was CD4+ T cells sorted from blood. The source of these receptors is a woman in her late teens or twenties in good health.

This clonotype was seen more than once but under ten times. CDR3 nucleotides: TGTGCCACCAGCAGGGATGACAGGGGGGATGGCTACACCTTC. It yields the protein CATSRDDRGDGYTF. This chain joins TRBV15 and TRBJ1-2; 9 bases match TRBD1. With V trimmed by 3 bases and J by 6 bases, 5 bases remained unmatched. Germline V lookup: CDR1 LNHNV, CDR2 YYDKDF (reference sequence). This CDR3 has 14 residues.

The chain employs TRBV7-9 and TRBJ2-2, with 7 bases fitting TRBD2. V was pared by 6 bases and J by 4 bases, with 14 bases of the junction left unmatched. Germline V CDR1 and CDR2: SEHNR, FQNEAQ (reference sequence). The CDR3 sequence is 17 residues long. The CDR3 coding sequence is TGTGCCAGCAGATCGCCCCGCGCGGGAGAGGCCACCGGGGAGCTGTTTTTT. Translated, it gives CASRSPRAGEATGELFF.

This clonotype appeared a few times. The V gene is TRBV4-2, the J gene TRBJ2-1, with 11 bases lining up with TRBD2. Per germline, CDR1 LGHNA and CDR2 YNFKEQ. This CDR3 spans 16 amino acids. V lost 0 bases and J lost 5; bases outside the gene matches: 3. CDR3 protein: CASSQDRGLADNEQFF. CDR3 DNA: TGTGCCAGCAGCCAAGATAGGGGACTAGCGGACAATGAGCAGTTCTTC.

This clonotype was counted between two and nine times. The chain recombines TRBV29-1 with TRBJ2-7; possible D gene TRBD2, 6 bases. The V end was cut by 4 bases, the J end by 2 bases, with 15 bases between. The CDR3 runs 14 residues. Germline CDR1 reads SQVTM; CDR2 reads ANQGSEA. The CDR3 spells CSVGASSGPYEQYF. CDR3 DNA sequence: TGCAGCGTTGGGGCCTCCAGCGGGCCCTACGAGCAGTACTTC.

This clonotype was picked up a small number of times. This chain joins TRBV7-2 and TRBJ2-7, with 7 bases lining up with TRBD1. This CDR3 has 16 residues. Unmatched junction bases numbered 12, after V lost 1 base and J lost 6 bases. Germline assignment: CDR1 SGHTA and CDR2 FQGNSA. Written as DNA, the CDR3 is TGTGCCAGCAGCTTAGGAGGGGCAGGGGGTTTACGCGAGCAGTACTTC. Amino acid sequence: CASSLGGAGGLREQYF.

CDR3 DNA: TGTGCCAGCAGTTACGGTCAGCTCACAGATACGCAGTATTTT. Its protein product is CASSYGQLTDTQYF. The V gene is TRBV6-2 or TRBV6-3, the J gene TRBJ2-3; D ambiguous. The V gene's germline CDR1 is MNHEY and CDR2 SVGEGT. The CDR3 length is 14 residues. V lost 2 bases and J 2 bases, leaving 8 bases between the germline ends.

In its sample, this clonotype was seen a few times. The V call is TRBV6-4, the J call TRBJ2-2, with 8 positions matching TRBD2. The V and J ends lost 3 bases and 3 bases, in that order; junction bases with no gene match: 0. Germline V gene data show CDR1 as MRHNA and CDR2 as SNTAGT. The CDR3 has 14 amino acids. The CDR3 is CASSEAGDTGELFF. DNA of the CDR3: TGTGCCAGCAGTGAAGCGGGGGACACCGGGGAGCTGTTTTTT.

CDR3 nucleotides: TGTGCCAGTAATCACCGGGATCCCAGCCCAGATACGCAGTATTTT. Residues: CASNHRDPSPDTQYF. The V call is TRBV19, the J call TRBJ2-3; a weak D match, TRBD2 (5 bases). Between the trimmed V and J ends, which lost 7 bases and 4 bases, there was a span of 18 bases. The V gene's germline CDR1 is LNHDA and CDR2 SQIVND (reference sequence). The CDR3 is 15 residues long.

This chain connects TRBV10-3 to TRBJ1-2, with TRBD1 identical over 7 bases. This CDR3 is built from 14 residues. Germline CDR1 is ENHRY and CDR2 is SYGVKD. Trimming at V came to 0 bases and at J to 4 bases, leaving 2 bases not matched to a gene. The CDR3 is CAISESQGFYGYTF. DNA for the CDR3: TGTGCCATCAGTGAGTCACAGGGGTTCTATGGCTACACCTTC.

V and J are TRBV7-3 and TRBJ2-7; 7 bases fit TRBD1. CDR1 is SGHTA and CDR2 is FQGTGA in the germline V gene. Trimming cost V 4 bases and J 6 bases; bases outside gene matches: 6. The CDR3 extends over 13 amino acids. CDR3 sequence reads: CASSSTGYSEQYF. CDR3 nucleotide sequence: TGTGCCAGCAGCTCGACAGGGTACAGCGAGCAGTACTTC.

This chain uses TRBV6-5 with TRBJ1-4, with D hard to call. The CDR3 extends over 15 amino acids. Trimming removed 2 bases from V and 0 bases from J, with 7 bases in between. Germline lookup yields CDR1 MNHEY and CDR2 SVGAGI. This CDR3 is CASSYVGTTNEKLFF. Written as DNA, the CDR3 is TGTGCCAGCAGTTACGTCGGGACAACTAATGAAAAACTGTTTTTT.

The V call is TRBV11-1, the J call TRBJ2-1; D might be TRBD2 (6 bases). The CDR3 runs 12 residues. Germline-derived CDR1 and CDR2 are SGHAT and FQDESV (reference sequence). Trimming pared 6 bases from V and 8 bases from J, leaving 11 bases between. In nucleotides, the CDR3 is TGTGCCAGCAGTTTTGGCGGGGATGAGCAGTTCTTC. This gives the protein CASSFGGDEQFF. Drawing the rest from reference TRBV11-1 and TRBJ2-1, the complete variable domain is EAEVAQSPRYKITEKSQAVAFWCDPISGHATLYWYRQILGQGPELLVQFQDESVVDDSQLPKDRFSAERLKGVDSTLKIQPAELGDSAMYLCASSFGGDEQFFGPGTRLTVL.

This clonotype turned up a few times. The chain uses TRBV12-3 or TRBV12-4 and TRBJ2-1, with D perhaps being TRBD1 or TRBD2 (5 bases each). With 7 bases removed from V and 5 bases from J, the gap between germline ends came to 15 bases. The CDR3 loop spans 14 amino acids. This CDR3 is CASNLHGANNEQFF. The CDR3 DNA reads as TGTGCCAGCAACCTTCACGGGGCCAACAATGAGCAGTTCTTC.

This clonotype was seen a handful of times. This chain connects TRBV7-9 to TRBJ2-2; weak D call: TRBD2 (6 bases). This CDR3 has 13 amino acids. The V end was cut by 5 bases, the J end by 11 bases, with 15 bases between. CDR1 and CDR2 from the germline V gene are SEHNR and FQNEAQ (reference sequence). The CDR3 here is CASSQTRDRELFF. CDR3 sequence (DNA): TGTGCCAGCAGCCAGACTAGGGACCGCGAGCTGTTTTTT.

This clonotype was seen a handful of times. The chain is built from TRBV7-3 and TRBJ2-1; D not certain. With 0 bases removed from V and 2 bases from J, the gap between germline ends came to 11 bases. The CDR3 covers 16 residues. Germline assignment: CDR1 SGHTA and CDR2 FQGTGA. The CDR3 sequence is CASSLTAAFTYNEQFF. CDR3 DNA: TGTGCCAGCAGCTTAACGGCGGCCTTTACCTACAATGAGCAGTTCTTC.

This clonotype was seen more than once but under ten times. The CDR3, as DNA: TGTGCCAGCAGCTCCATCCCTCATTCCCAGGGAGGGTCCTACGAGCAGTACTTC. This translates into CASSSIPHSQGGSYEQYF. The V call is TRBV11-2, the J call TRBJ2-7; 7 bases align to TRBD2. The CDR3 has 18 amino acids. Germline V gives CDR1 SGHAT, CDR2 FQNNGV. V lost 4 bases, J lost 1 base, and 16 bases stayed unmatched.

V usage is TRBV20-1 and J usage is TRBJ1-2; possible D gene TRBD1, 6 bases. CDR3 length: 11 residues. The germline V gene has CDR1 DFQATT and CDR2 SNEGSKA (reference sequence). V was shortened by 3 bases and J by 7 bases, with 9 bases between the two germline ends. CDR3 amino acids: CSASLRGGYTF. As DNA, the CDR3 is TGCAGTGCTAGTCTCAGGGGTGGCTACACCTTC.

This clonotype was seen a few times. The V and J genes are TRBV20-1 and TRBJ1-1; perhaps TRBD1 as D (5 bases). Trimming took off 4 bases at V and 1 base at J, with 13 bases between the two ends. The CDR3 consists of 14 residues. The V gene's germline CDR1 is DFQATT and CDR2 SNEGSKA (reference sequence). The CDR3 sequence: CSAKRGRSNTEAFF. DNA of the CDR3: TGCAGTGCTAAACGGGGGAGGTCGAACACTGAAGCTTTCTTT.

The CDR3 nucleotides are TGTGCCAGCTCACCTCCTGCGGGAGGGCTCGGTGAGCAGTTCTTC. Residues: CASSPPAGGLGEQFF. The V call is TRBV18, the J call TRBJ2-1; 9 bases agree with TRBD2. Germline CDR1 and CDR2: KGHSH and LQKENI. CDR3 size: 15 residues. After removal of 3 bases from V and 9 bases from J, the junction contained 9 bases not matched to a gene.

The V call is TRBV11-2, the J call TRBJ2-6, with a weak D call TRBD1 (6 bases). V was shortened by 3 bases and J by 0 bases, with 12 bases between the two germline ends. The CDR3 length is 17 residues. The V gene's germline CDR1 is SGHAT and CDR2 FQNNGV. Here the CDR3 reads CASSLDSLNSGANVLTF. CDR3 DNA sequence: TGTGCCAGCAGCTTGGACAGTTTGAACTCTGGGGCCAACGTCCTGACTTTC.

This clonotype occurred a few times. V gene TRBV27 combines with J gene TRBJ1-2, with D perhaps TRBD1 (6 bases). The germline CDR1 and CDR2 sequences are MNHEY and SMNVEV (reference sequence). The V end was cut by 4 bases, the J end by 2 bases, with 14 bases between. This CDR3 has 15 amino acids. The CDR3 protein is CASSWTDRPNYGYTF. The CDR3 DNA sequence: TGTGCCAGCAGTTGGACAGACAGGCCGAACTATGGCTACACCTTC.

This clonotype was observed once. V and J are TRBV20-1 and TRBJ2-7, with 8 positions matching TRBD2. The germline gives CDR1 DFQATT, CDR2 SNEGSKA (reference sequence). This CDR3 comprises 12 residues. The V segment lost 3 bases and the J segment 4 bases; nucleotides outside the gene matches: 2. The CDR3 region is CSARRGEYEQYF. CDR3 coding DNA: TGCAGTGCTAGGCGGGGGGAGTACGAGCAGTACTTC.